This T cell receptor (beta chain) was recovered during a study of monozygotic twins with inflammatory bowel disease. The study, taken as a whole, reports: Lower TCRbeta diversity (inverse Simpson) was seen in IBD patients than in healthy co-twins.

In germline, CDR1 is SGHDN, CDR2 FVKESK. This CDR3 spans 16 amino acids. T cells were not sorted, and total RNA was isolated straight from whole blood. As regards this clonotype: What it binds is not known.

Reanalyzing the 5' RACE reads, TCRdb keeps one entry per CDR3 protein, without DNA. The specimen's table records just over 300,000 distinct CDR3 sequences. V and J are TRBV14 and TRBJ2-3; as DNA is missing, the TRBD1 call by TCRdb cannot be tested. The specimen was blood. The clonotype comes from a human donor with ulcerative colitis or Crohn's disease, or a healthy co-twin of an affected twin (not recorded which). The CDR3 here is CASSPRGTGWTDTQYF.